One T cell receptor beta chain is described in this entry. TCRdb re-called the reads through MiXCR, storing one row per CDR3 protein. The table lists around 630,000 distinct CDR3 sequences, approximately 24% of them singletons, with less than 10% in the top ten. Trimming pared 4 bases from V and 7 bases from J, leaving 14 bases between. In germline, CDR1 is SEHNR, CDR2 FQNEAQ (reference sequence). The CDR3 is made up of 14 amino acids. The data are from a study of T cell repertoires in cytomegalovirus infection. The origin of this receptor is a human donor in good health (CMV status not recorded). Some clones in this sample may be carry-over from other donors' samples. The V gene is TRBV7-9, the J gene TRBJ1-5; unclear D gene. The sample comprised CD8+ T cells from PBMCs. The DNA of the CDR3 is TGTGCCAGCAGCTCTATAGGGCTAGTGCAGCCCCAGCATTTT. The encoded protein is CASSSIGLVQPQHF.